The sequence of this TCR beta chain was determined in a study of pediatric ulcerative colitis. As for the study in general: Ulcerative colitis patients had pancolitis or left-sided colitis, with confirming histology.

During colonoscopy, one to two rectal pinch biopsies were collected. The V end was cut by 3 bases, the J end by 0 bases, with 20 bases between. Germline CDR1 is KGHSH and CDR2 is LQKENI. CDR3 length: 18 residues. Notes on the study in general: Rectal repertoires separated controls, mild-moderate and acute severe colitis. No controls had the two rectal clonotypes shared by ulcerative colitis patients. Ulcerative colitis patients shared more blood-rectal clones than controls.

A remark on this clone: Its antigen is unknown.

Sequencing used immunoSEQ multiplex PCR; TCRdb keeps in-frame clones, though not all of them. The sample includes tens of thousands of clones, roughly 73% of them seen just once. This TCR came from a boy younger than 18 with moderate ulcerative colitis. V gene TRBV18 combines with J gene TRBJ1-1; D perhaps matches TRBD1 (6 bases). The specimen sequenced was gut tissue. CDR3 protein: CASSPPGTLIGMNTEAFF. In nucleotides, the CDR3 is TGTGCCAGCTCACCGCCCGGGACATTAATTGGGATGAACACTGAAGCTTTCTTT.